Listed below are T cell receptor beta chains from one sample, sequenced in a study of control samples from healthy donors and cancer patients. TCRdb keeps only in-frame clones here, not all; method: immunoSEQ multiplex PCR. The sample includes over 150,000 clones, about 94% of them seen just once. Sequencing was performed on blood. These receptors came from a man between 35 and 55 years old in good health. Both conserved end residues are part of each CDR3. The D gene is left open where the match is weak. Expanded clones are given a class, and other clones once, few, many or no size at all.

-	TRBV27	-	TRBJ2-6	TGTGCCAGCAGTTTTGGGACATCTGGGGCCAACGTCCTGACTTTC	CASSFGTSGANVLTF
-	TRBV4-3	-	TRBJ1-2	TGCGCCAGCAGCCAAGATCCTACAGCCTATGGCTACACCTTC	CASSQDPTAYGYTF
-	TRBV7-2	-	TRBJ1-2	TGTGCCAGCAGCTTAGATTACAGGAACTATGGCTACACCTTC	CASSLDYRNYGYTF
-	TRBV9	-	TRBJ1-3	TGTGCCAGCAGCGTAGGATGGGGCTCTGGAAACACCATATATTTT	CASSVGWGSGNTIYF
-	TRBV7-2	-	TRBJ2-1	TGTGCCAGCAGCCCCGGGCCGAATGAGCAGTTCTTC	CASSPGPNEQFF
once	TRBV5-1	-	TRBJ2-5	TGCGCCAGCAGCCCCCTTAAGCAGGGAGGCCAAGAGACCCAGTACTTC	CASSPLKQGGQETQYF
-	TRBV9	-	TRBJ2-1	TGTGCCAGCAGCCCCTCGGGGGCGGTGAGCTCCTACAATGAGCAGTTCTTC	CASSPSGAVSSYNEQFF
-	TRBV6-1	-	TRBJ1-1	TGTGCCAGCAGTGAAGGTTGGGGGGCGAGCACTGAAGCTTTCTTT	CASSEGWGASTEAFF
-	TRBV6-2/TRBV6-3	-	TRBJ2-3	TGTGCCAGCAGTCAGGTGGCCCGGGCAGATACGCAGTATTTT	CASSQVARADTQYF
-	TRBV6-2/TRBV6-3	-	TRBJ1-5	TGTGCCAGCAGTGGGAGGGGGGACCAGCCCCAGCATTTT	CASSGRGDQPQHF
once	TRBV5-1	TRBD1	TRBJ1-4	TGCGCCAGCAGCTTAGCAGGGGGCTATGAAAAACTGTTTTTT	CASSLAGGYEKLFF
medium-sized	TRBV19	TRBD1	TRBJ1-2	TGTGCCAGTACCTATAGGGGACAGGGGAGTATCTATGGCTACACCTTC	CASTYRGQGSIYGYTF
-	TRBV12-3/TRBV12-4	-	TRBJ2-7	TGTGCCAGCAGCCCATCCCGCAGGTACGAGCAGTACTTC	CASSPSRRYEQYF
-	TRBV28	-	TRBJ1-1	TGTGCCAGCAGTCTACTTTCCGAGGGGCATGCTTTCTTT	CASSLLSEGHAFF
-	TRBV4-2	-	TRBJ1-6	TGTGCCAGCAGCCAAGATCCGAACTCCTATAATTCACCCCTCCACTTT	CASSQDPNSYNSPLHF
-	TRBV6-4	-	TRBJ2-2	TGTGCCAGCGCGCAGACGAACACCGGGGAGCTGTTTTTT	CASAQTNTGELFF
-	TRBV6-5	-	TRBJ2-7	TGTGCCAGCAGTTACCGGGACACCAACTACGAGCAGTACTTC	CASSYRDTNYEQYF
-	TRBV24-1	TRBD1	TRBJ1-2	TGTGCCACCAGTGATTTGCAATACCGGGACAGCTTAATTCTCTGTGGCTACACCTTC	CATSDLQYRDSLILCGYTF
-	TRBV7-9	-	TRBJ1-2	TGTGCCAGCAGCTTAGGAGACACCGGCGGCTACACCTTC	CASSLGDTGGYTF
-	TRBV2	TRBD1	TRBJ1-2	TGTGCCAGCAGTGTCCGACAGGGAGTTGGTGGCTACACCTTC	CASSVRQGVGGYTF
-	TRBV6-5	-	TRBJ1-6	TGTGCCAGCAGTTACTCTGGGGTCGTTTATTCACCCCTCCACTTT	CASSYSGVVYSPLHF
-	TRBV6-5	-	TRBJ1-3	TGTGCCAGCAGCGACCGGGTGATCTCTGGAAACACCATATATTTT	CASSDRVISGNTIYF
-	TRBV28	TRBD1	TRBJ2-7	TGTGCCAGCAGTTACCGGGACAGACCGATTTGGGAGCAGTACTTC	CASSYRDRPIWEQYF
-	TRBV5-4	-	TRBJ2-1	TGTGCCAGCAGCTTTACTAGCACACATGAGCAGTTCTTC	CASSFTSTHEQFF
-	TRBV20-1	-	TRBJ2-3	TGCAGTGTGACCAAAGTTGATACGCAGTATTTT	CSVTKVDTQYF
-	TRBV5-4	TRBD1	TRBJ1-1	TGTGCCAGCAGCCAGGACAGGGGGCAGGCTGAAGCTTTCTTT	CASSQDRGQAEAFF
-	TRBV7-8	-	TRBJ2-7	TGTGCCAGCAGCGCAGGGACACATTCCTACGAGCAGTACTTC	CASSAGTHSYEQYF
-	TRBV28	-	TRBJ1-2	TGTGCCAGCAGTTCGGGCTATGGCTACACCTTC	CASSSGYGYTF
-	TRBV10-3	-	TRBJ1-1	TGTGCCATCAGTGAGTGGGTAACAGGGGAAGCTTTCTTT	CAISEWVTGEAFF
-	TRBV9	TRBD1	TRBJ1-5	TGTGCCAGCAGCGTAGGGGTCCGGGACAGGCACAATCAGCCCCAGCATTTT	CASSVGVRDRHNQPQHF
-	TRBV5-8	-	TRBJ2-7	TGTGCCAGCGACGTACAGGGCTACGAGCAGTACTTC	CASDVQGYEQYF
-	TRBV6-5	TRBD1	TRBJ1-2	TGTGCCAGCAGTTACTCGCCGACGGGACAGGGGGGTGGCTACACCTTC	CASSYSPTGQGGGYTF
-	TRBV2	-	TRBJ1-1	TGTGCCAGCAGTGAGGAGGCCCGGGCCGCGAACACTGAAGCTTTCTTT	CASSEEARAANTEAFF
-	TRBV27	-	TRBJ1-2	TGTGCCAGCAGGGGGGGCGCAACGTATGGCTACACCTTC	CASRGGATYGYTF
-	TRBV5-1	-	TRBJ2-7	TGCGCCAGCAGCTTGAACAGTGGCTCCTACGAGCAGTACTTC	CASSLNSGSYEQYF
-	TRBV7-9	-	TRBJ2-7	TGTGCCAGCAGCTCCAGCCCCTACGAGCAGTACTTC	CASSSSPYEQYF
-	TRBV5-1	-	TRBJ1-1	TGCGCCAGCAGCACCGACCCAACGAACACTGAAGCTTTCTTT	CASSTDPTNTEAFF
-	TRBV15	TRBD1	TRBJ1-2	TGTGCCACCAGCCCTAGGACAGGCAGCGGCTACACCTTC	CATSPRTGSGYTF